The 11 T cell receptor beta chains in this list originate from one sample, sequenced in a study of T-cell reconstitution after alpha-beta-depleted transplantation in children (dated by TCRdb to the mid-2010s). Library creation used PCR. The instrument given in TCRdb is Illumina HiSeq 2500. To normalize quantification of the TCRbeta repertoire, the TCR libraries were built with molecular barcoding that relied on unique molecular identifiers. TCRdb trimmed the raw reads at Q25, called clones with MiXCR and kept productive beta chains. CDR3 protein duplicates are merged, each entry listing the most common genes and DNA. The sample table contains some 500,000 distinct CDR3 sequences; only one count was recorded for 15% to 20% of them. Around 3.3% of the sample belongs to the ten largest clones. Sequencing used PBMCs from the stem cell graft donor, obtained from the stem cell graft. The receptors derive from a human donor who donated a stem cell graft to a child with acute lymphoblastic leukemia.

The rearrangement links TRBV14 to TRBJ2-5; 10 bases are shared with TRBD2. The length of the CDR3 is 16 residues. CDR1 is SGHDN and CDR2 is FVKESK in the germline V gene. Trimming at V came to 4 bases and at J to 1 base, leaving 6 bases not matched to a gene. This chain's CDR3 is CASSRRLAGPQETQYF. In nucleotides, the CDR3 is TGTGCCAGCAGCCGTCGACTAGCGGGTCCCCAAGAGACCCAGTACTTC.

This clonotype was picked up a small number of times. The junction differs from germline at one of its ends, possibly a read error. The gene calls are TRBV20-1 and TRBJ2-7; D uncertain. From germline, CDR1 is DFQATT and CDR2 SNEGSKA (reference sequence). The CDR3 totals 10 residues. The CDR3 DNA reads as TGCAGTGCTGGAGACGGGCTCGAGTACTTC. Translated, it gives CSAGDGLEYF.

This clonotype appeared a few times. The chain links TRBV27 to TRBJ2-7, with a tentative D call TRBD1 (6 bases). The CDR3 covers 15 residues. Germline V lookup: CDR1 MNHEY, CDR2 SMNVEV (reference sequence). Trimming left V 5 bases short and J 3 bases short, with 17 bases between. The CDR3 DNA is TGTGCCAGCAGTCCCTTCCAGGGGCCCTACTACGAGCAGTACTTC. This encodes CASSPFQGPYYEQYF.

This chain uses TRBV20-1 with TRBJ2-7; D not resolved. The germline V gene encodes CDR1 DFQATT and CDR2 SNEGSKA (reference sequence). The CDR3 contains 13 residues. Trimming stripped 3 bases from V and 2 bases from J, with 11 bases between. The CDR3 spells CSASGEAPYEQYF. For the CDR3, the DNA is TGCAGTGCTAGCGGTGAAGCACCCTACGAGCAGTACTTC.

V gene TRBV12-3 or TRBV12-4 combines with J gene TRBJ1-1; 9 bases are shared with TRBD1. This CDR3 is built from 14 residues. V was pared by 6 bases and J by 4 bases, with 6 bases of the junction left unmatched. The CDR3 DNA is TGTGCCAGCAGGAGACAGGGGGAAGCCACTGAAGCTTTCTTT. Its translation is CASRRQGEATEAFF.

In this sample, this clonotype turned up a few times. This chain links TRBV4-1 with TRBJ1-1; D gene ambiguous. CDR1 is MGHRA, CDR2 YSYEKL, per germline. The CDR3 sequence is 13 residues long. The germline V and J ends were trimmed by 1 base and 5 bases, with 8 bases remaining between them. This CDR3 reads CASSQAGKTEAFF. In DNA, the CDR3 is TGCGCCAGCAGCCAAGCTGGGAAGACTGAAGCTTTCTTT.

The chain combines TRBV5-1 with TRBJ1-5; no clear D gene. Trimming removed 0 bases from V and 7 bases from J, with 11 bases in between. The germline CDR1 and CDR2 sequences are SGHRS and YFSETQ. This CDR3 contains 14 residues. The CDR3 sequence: CASSLAGGDQPQHF. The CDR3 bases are TGCGCCAGCAGCTTGGCGGGAGGAGACCAGCCCCAGCATTTT. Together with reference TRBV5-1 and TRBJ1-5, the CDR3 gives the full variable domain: KAGVTQTPRYLIKTRGQQVTLSCSPISGHRSVSWYQQTPGQGLQFLFEYFSETQRNKGNFPGRFSGRQFSNSRSEMNVSTLELGDSALYLCASSLAGGDQPQHFGDGTRLSIL.

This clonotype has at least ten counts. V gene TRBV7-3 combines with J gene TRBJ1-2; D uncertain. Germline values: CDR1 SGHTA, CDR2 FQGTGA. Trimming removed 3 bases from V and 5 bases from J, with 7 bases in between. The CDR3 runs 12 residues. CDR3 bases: TGTGCCAGCAGCTTTTGCTGGTATGGCTACACCTTC. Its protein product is CASSFCWYGYTF.

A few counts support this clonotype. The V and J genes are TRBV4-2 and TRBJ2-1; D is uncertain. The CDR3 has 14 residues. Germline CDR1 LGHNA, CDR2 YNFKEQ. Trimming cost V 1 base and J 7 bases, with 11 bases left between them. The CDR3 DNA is TGTGCCAGCAGCCAAGGAACCAATTGGAATGAGCAGTTCTTC. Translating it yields CASSQGTNWNEQFF.

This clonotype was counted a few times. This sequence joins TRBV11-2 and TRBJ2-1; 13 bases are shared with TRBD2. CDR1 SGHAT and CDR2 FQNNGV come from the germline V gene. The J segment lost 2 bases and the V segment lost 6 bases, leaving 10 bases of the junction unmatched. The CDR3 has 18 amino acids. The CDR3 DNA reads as TGTGCCAGCAGACCAGCCGGGACTAGCGGGACGCCCTACAATGAGCAGTTCTTC. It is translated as CASRPAGTSGTPYNEQFF. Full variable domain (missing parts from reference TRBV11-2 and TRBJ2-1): EAGVAQSPRYKIIEKRQSVAFWCNPISGHATLYWYQQILGQGPKLLIQFQNNGVVDDSQLPKDRFSAERLKGVDSTLKIQPAKLEDSAVYLCASRPAGTSGTPYNEQFFGPGTRLTVL.

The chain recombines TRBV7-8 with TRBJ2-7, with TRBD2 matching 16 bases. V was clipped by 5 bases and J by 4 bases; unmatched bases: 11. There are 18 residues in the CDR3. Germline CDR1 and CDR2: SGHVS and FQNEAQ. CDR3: CASSPPAGLAGGGYEQYF. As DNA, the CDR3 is TGTGCCAGCAGCCCCCCTGCGGGACTAGCGGGAGGGGGGTACGAGCAGTACTTC. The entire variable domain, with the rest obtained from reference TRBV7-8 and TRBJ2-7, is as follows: GAGVSQSPRYKVAKRGQDVALRCDPISGHVSLFWYQQALGQGPEFLTYFQNEAQLDKSGLPSDRFFAERPEGSVSTLKIQRTQQEDSAVYLCASSPPAGLAGGGYEQYFGPGTRLTVT.